Shown below are 27 T cell receptor beta chains from a single sample sequenced in a study of blood T cell repertoires in COVID-19. Sequenced by immunoSEQ multiplex PCR; TCRdb stores in-frame clones only, minus some. The sample contains 160,000 or so clones, more than 90% of which appear only once. The sample consisted of peripheral blood. The receptors originated from a man aged 55-75 years with active or convalescent COVID-19.

The chain links TRBV5-4 to TRBJ2-1; 11 bases map to TRBD2. Trimming took 4 bases from V and 2 from J; bases not matched to a gene: 8. The CDR3 is 17 residues long. The germline gives CDR1 SGHNT, CDR2 YYREEE (reference sequence). The CDR3 DNA reads TGTGCCAGCAGCCTGAAAGGACTAGCGGGTCCCTACAATGAGCAGTTCTTC. This encodes CASSLKGLAGPYNEQFF.

The table lists this clone with a count of one. J is TRBJ1-2 and V is TRBV6-5; D gene uncertain. The germline V gene encodes CDR1 MNHEY and CDR2 SVGAGI. There are 15 residues in the CDR3. V gave up 0 bases and J gave up 6 bases, with 14 bases separating them. The CDR3 spells CASSYSLTRWDGYTF. The CDR3 DNA is TGTGCCAGCAGTTACTCATTGACACGTTGGGATGGCTACACCTTC.

The genes are TRBV15 and TRBJ1-6; D not certain. The CDR3 spans 18 residues. The V end was cut by 0 bases, the J end by 0 bases, with 12 bases between. Germline-derived CDR1 and CDR2 are LNHNV and YYDKDF (reference sequence). The CDR3 DNA follows: TGTGCCACCAGCAGAGATAAGAACGGTGGCTCCTATAATTCACCCCTCCACTTT. Protein: CATSRDKNGGSYNSPLHF.

V is TRBV5-8 and J is TRBJ1-5; 8 bases match TRBD1. Germline values: CDR1 SGHTS, CDR2 YDEGEE. V lost 3 bases to trimming and J lost 5 bases; unmatched junction nucleotides: 1. This CDR3 is 13 amino acids long. The CDR3 nucleotides read TGTGCCAGCAGCTCGGACAGGGATCAGCCCCAGCATTTT. The encoded protein is CASSSDRDQPQHF.

The chain carries TRBV11-3 and TRBJ2-1; the match to TRBD2 covers 9 bases. The germline V gene encodes CDR1 SGHNT and CDR2 YENEEA. The CDR3 is 19 residues long. V shed 5 bases and J 0 bases; nucleotides not matched to a gene: 14. This chain's CDR3 is CASSREVAGVLSSYNEQFF. For the CDR3, the DNA is TGTGCCAGCAGCCGGGAAGTAGCGGGGGTTTTGAGCTCCTACAATGAGCAGTTCTTC.

The chain uses TRBV7-2 and TRBJ2-5; 7 nucleotides line up with TRBD1. V lost 5 bases to trimming and J lost 13 bases; unmatched junction nucleotides: 10. This CDR3 is built from 12 residues. Germline assignment: CDR1 SGHTA and CDR2 FQGNSA. CDR3 DNA sequence: TGTGCCAGCAGCGAAAACAGGGGCCTTGTGTACTTC. Encoded protein: CASSENRGLVYF.

This rearrangement joins TRBV5-4 to TRBJ1-2, with 7 bases fitting TRBD1. Losses at the gene ends were 9 bases for V and 8 bases for J; bases not matched to a gene: 16. This CDR3 is 14 amino acids long. Germline V gene sequence: CDR1 SGHNT, CDR2 YYREEE (reference sequence). The CDR3 region is CATFDTGAQGGYTF. CDR3 nucleotide sequence: TGTGCCACCTTTGACACAGGGGCCCAGGGGGGCTACACCTTC.

The rearrangement uses TRBV19 and TRBJ1-2; D might be TRBD1 (5 bases). V shed 3 bases and J shed 7 bases, with 12 bases lying between them. Germline-derived CDR1 and CDR2 are LNHDA and SQIVND (reference sequence). The length of the CDR3 is 13 residues. The CDR3 reads CASSIQGASGYTF. For the CDR3, the DNA is TGTGCCAGTAGTATTCAGGGTGCTAGTGGCTACACCTTC.

The genes are TRBV7-9 and TRBJ1-4; possibly TRBD1 for D (5 bases). In germline, CDR1 is SEHNR, CDR2 FQNEAQ (reference sequence). This CDR3 is built from 14 residues. The V and J ends lost 5 bases and 8 bases respectively, with 15 bases between them. The CDR3 is CASSLLGVFEKLFF. CDR3 DNA: TGTGCCAGCAGCCTCTTAGGGGTTTTCGAAAAACTGTTTTTT. The full variable domain, rest sourced from reference TRBV7-9 and TRBJ1-4, is DTGVSQNPRHKITKRGQNVTFRCDPISEHNRLYWYRQTLGQGPEFLTYFQNEAQLEKSRLLSDRFSAERPKGSFSTLEIQRTEQGDSAMYLCASSLLGVFEKLFFGSGTQLSVL.

CDR3: CASSLRPGGRQETQYF. The CDR3 DNA sequence: TGCGCCAGCAGCTTGCGGCCAGGGGGCCGTCAAGAGACCCAGTACTTC. The rearrangement links TRBV5-1 to TRBJ2-5, with 8 bases aligning to TRBD1. The trim removed 1 base at V and 2 bases at J, leaving 7 bases unmatched. Germline assignment: CDR1 SGHRS and CDR2 YFSETQ. The CDR3 is 16 amino acids.

This clone showed up just once. V is TRBV6-4 and J is TRBJ2-1; D is possibly TRBD1 (7 bases). V lost 6 bases and J 9 bases, leaving 15 bases between the germline ends. Germline V gives CDR1 MRHNA, CDR2 SNTAGT. The CDR3 totals 13 residues. For the CDR3, the DNA is TGTGCCAGCAGCGTTAGGAGGGGGCTTGAGCAGTTCTTC. Protein: CASSVRRGLEQFF.

V and J are TRBV2 and TRBJ2-2, with 9 bases fitting TRBD1. The V gene end was trimmed by 2 bases and the J gene end by 4 bases; junction bases not matched to a gene: 5. Germline values: CDR1 SNHLY, CDR2 FYNNEI. This CDR3 contains 16 residues. The CDR3 sequence is CASSERDRVFTGELFF. The CDR3 nucleotides are TGTGCCAGCAGTGAAAGGGACAGGGTGTTCACCGGGGAGCTGTTTTTT.

The CDR3 DNA is TGTGCCAGCAGTAAAGAGAGTAGTATGAACACTGAAGCTTTCTTT. This codes for CASSKESSMNTEAFF. The V and J genes are TRBV7-9 and TRBJ1-1; no clear D. The V gene's germline CDR1 is SEHNR and CDR2 FQNEAQ (reference sequence). The germline V and J ends were trimmed by 6 bases and 0 bases, with 14 bases remaining between them. This CDR3 has 15 residues.

The chain combines TRBV18 with TRBJ2-7, with a possible D match to TRBD2 (5 bases). This CDR3 is built from 15 residues. Germline V gives CDR1 KGHSH, CDR2 LQKENI. V was clipped by 3 bases and J by 2 bases, with 14 bases between them. The CDR3 DNA follows: TGTGCCAGCTCACCGTCAGGCCCCGGGGCCTACGAGCAGTACTTC. Encoded protein: CASSPSGPGAYEQYF.

This rearrangement joins TRBV5-1 to TRBJ2-7; possible D gene TRBD1, 5 bases. With 4 bases removed from V and 2 bases from J, the gap between germline ends came to 13 bases. This CDR3 has 14 residues. CDR1 and CDR2 from the germline V gene are SGHRS and YFSETQ. CDR3 nucleotides: TGCGCCAGCAGCCTCTTGGGGCAGACCTACGAGCAGTACTTC. It yields the protein CASSLLGQTYEQYF. The variable domain in full, completed from reference TRBV5-1 and TRBJ2-7, reads KAGVTQTPRYLIKTRGQQVTLSCSPISGHRSVSWYQQTPGQGLQFLFEYFSETQRNKGNFPGRFSGRQFSNSRSEMNVSTLELGDSALYLCASSLLGQTYEQYFGPGTRLTVT.

In nucleotides, the CDR3 is TGTGCCAGCAGCGTAGTGAGGGAGTACAATGAGCAGTTCTTC. Translated: CASSVVREYNEQFF. The J gene is TRBJ2-1, the V gene TRBV9, with D perhaps matching TRBD2 (5 bases). The CDR3 extends over 14 amino acids. Germline CDR1 is SGDLS and CDR2 is YYNGEE. The V end lost 0 bases, the J end lost 4 bases, and 8 bases lay between the germline ends.

This clone was detected only once. The gene calls are TRBV3-1 (or the pseudogene TRBV3-2) and TRBJ1-1, with D tentatively TRBD1 (5 bases). CDR1 and CDR2 from the germline V gene are LGHDT and YNNKEL (reference sequence). The length of the CDR3 is 13 residues. V was clipped by 2 bases and J by 5 bases, with 9 bases between them. This CDR3 reads CASSQKGVTEAFF. The CDR3 nucleotides read TGTGCCAGCAGCCAAAAAGGGGTGACTGAAGCTTTCTTT.

The count of this clone is one. The chain combines TRBV13 with TRBJ1-2, with TRBD1 matching over 7 bases. Trimming removed 2 bases from V and 5 bases from J; junction bases left unmatched: 8. Germline V gene sequence: CDR1 PRHDT, CDR2 FYEKMQ (reference sequence). This CDR3 region has 15 residues. The chain's CDR3 is CASSLRQGKVYGYTF. The CDR3 DNA is TGTGCCAGCAGCTTACGACAGGGAAAAGTATATGGCTACACCTTC. The full variable domain, with the rest looked up from reference TRBV13 and TRBJ1-2, is AAGVIQSPRHLIKEKRETATLKCYPIPRHDTVYWYQQGPGQDPQFLISFYEKMQSDKGSIPDRFSAQQFSDYHSELNMSSLELGDSALYFCASSLRQGKVYGYTFGSGTRLTVV.

This chain connects TRBV5-1 to TRBJ2-3; D gene uncertain. V shed 0 bases and J shed 2 bases, with 10 bases lying between them. Germline lookup yields CDR1 SGHRS and CDR2 YFSETQ. The CDR3 loop spans 15 amino acids. Here the CDR3 DNA reads TGCGCCAGCAGCTTGGCGTCACAGACCACAGATACGCAGTATTTT. Its protein product is CASSLASQTTDTQYF.

The gene calls are TRBV7-8 and TRBJ2-1; D possibly corresponds to TRBD2 (6 bases). V was cut by 3 bases and J by 4 bases, with 10 bases left in between. The CDR3 consists of 14 residues. Germline V gene data show CDR1 as SGHVS and CDR2 as FQNEAQ. The DNA of the CDR3 is TGTGCCAGCAGCTTGGACGGGACTTACAATGAGCAGTTCTTC. It specifies CASSLDGTYNEQFF.

This chain connects TRBV7-8 to TRBJ1-5, with 7 bases fitting TRBD1. Germline trimming cut 1 base from V and 5 bases from J; bases unmatched to any gene: 5. Germline CDR1 is SGHVS and CDR2 is FQNEAQ. This CDR3 comprises 15 residues. CDR3 region: CASSLDIQGYQPQHF. DNA of the CDR3: TGTGCCAGCAGCTTAGACATACAGGGGTATCAGCCCCAGCATTTT.

The J gene is TRBJ1-2, the V gene TRBV7-2; D possibly corresponds to TRBD1 (5 bases). This CDR3 spans 14 amino acids. Trimming shortened V by 0 bases and J by 5 bases, and 10 bases separated the two germline ends. The germline V gene has CDR1 SGHTA and CDR2 FQGNSA. The CDR3 sequence: CASSLALRVYGYTF. The CDR3 region has the DNA TGTGCCAGCAGCTTAGCGCTCAGGGTTTATGGCTACACCTTC. Based on the CDR3 plus reference TRBV7-2 and TRBJ1-2, the full variable domain is GAGVSQSPSNKVTEKGKDVELRCDPISGHTALYWYRQSLGQGLEFLIYFQGNSAPDKSGLPSDRFSAERTGGSVSTLTIQRTQQEDSAVYLCASSLALRVYGYTFGSGTRLTVV.

CDR3 sequence (DNA): TGTGCCAGCAGCTTGGCTACAGCTAACTATGGCTACACCTTC. Translating it yields CASSLATANYGYTF. This chain joins TRBV5-5 and TRBJ1-2; D ambiguous. This CDR3 has 14 amino acids. Germline V CDR1 and CDR2: SGHKS, YYEKEE (reference sequence). The germline V and J ends were trimmed by 0 bases and 0 bases, with 6 bases remaining between them.

The sample holds a few counts of this clone. This chain connects TRBV9 to TRBJ2-7, with TRBD2 identical over 9 bases. After removal of 0 bases from V and 2 bases from J, the junction contained 3 bases not matched to a gene. This CDR3 has 15 amino acids. In germline, CDR1 is SGDLS, CDR2 YYNGEE. The CDR3 region has the DNA TGTGCCAGCAGCGTAGAGGGCGGGAGGGCCTACGAGCAGTACTTC. It specifies CASSVEGGRAYEQYF.

The V call is TRBV3-1 (or the pseudogene TRBV3-2), the J call TRBJ1-5; 8 bases fit TRBD1. Germline V gene data show CDR1 as LGHDT and CDR2 as YNNKEL (reference sequence). CDR3 length: 14 amino acids. J gave up 6 bases and V 5 bases, and 6 bases lay outside the gene matches. The CDR3 bases are TGTGCCAGCAGCTTTCAGGGGGCGATTCAGCCCCAGCATTTT. Its translation: CASSFQGAIQPQHF.

The CDR3 region is CASSLQNPNMNTEAFF. In nucleotides, the CDR3 is TGTGCCAGCAGCCTCCAAAACCCGAACATGAACACTGAAGCTTTCTTT. V and J are TRBV7-8 and TRBJ1-1; D gene unclear. The CDR3 runs to 16 residues. Trimming left V 5 bases short and J 0 bases short, with 16 bases between. Germline V gene sequence: CDR1 SGHVS, CDR2 FQNEAQ.

V gene TRBV29-1 combines with J gene TRBJ1-2; 8 bases line up with TRBD1. The CDR3 sequence is 12 residues long. Germline CDR1 reads SQVTM; CDR2 reads ANQGSEA. V gave up 8 bases and J gave up 4 bases; unmatched junction bases: 6. CDR3 protein: CSSYRGSYGYTF. The CDR3 DNA follows: TGCAGCTCATACAGGGGGTCCTATGGCTACACCTTC.